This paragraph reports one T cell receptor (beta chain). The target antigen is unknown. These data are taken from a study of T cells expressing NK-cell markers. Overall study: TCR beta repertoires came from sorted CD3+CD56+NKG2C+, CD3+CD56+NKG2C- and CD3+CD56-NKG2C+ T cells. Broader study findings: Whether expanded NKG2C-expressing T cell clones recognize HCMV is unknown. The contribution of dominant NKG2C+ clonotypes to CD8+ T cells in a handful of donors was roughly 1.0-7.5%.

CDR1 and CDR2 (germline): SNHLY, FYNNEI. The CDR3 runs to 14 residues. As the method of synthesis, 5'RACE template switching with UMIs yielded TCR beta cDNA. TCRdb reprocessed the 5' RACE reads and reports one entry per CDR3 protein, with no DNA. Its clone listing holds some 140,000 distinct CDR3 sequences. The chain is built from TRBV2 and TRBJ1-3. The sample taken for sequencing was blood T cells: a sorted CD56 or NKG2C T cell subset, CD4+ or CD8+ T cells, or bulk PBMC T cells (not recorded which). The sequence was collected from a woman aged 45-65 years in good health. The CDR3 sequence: CAIPGGPSGNTIYF.